These 16 T cell receptor beta chains share one sample of origin, sequenced in a study of cytomegalovirus exposure and HLA in healthy donors. PCR employed 60 Vbeta and 13 Jbeta primers. The method was immunoSEQ multiplex PCR; TCRdb's version includes in-frame clones alone and lacks a portion of them. Among some 120,000 clones listed, approximately 78% were seen once. The sample taken for sequencing was PBMCs. Receptors were obtained from a woman aged 40 to 50 in good health and CMV-seronegative.

The chain has TRBV2 and TRBJ1-3, with D possibly being TRBD1 (5 bases). With 5 bases removed from V and 0 bases from J, the gap between germline ends came to 11 bases. Looked up from germline, CDR1 is SNHLY and CDR2 is FYNNEI. The CDR3 loop spans 15 amino acids. The CDR3 nucleotides are TGTGCCAGCAGTCAAGACAGCTCCTCTGGAAACACCATATATTTT. The encoded protein is CASSQDSSSGNTIYF.

The V and J genes are TRBV9 and TRBJ2-1; 8 bases are shared with TRBD2. Germline CDR1 SGDLS, CDR2 YYNGEE. The CDR3 spans 16 residues. The junction had 4 bases not matched to a gene; V was cut back by 0 bases and J by 2 bases. DNA of the CDR3: TGTGCCAGCAGCGTAGGCGGTAGCGGGGCCTACAATGAGCAGTTCTTC. Amino acid sequence: CASSVGGSGAYNEQFF.

The genes are TRBV28 and TRBJ1-3, with a weak D call TRBD1 (5 bases). Trimming took 7 bases from V and 0 from J, leaving 16 bases between them. The CDR3 has 16 residues. CDR1 is MDHEN and CDR2 is SYDVKM in the germline V gene. CDR3 DNA sequence: TGTGCCAGCACCTCGGTAGGGGCCCTCTCTGGAAACACCATATATTTT. It translates to CASTSVGALSGNTIYF.

V usage is TRBV21-1 and J usage is TRBJ1-2; TRBD1, the table's D call, lacks a check against the DNA. TRBV21-1 is a recognized pseudogene. The CDR3 totals 14 residues. Here the CDR3 reads CASSDHRGLYGYTF. DNA of the CDR3: TGTGCCAGCAGCGACCACAGGGGACTCTATGGCTACACCTTC.

This chain links TRBV7-9 with TRBJ1-4; D uncertain. Germline V gives CDR1 SEHNR, CDR2 FQNEAQ (reference sequence). This CDR3 comprises 14 residues. Deletions cut 1 base from V and 5 bases from J, with 8 bases between. CDR3 nucleotide sequence: TGTGCCAGCAGCTTAGTTGGAGCGAATGAAAAACTGTTTTTT. Translated: CASSLVGANEKLFF.

The count of this clone is one. The rearrangement joins TRBV7-2 to TRBJ2-5; perhaps TRBD2 as D (7 bases). The DNA end is a closer match to TRBJ2-7, so the J assignment may be wrong. The CDR3 loop spans 15 amino acids. Germline V gene lookup returns CDR1 SGHTA and CDR2 FQGNSA. CDR3 nucleotides: TGTGCCAGCACCTACGAAGGGGGGGATTCCTACGAGCAGTACTTC. Translating it yields CASTYEGGDSYEQYF.

The rearrangement uses TRBV10-3 and TRBJ1-1; maybe TRBD1 (6 bases). Germline V gene data show CDR1 as ENHRY and CDR2 as SYGVKD. With 10 bases removed from V and 7 bases from J, the gap between germline ends came to 25 bases. This CDR3 has 15 amino acids. The CDR3 here is CATHAGLRGRSEAFF. The CDR3 DNA reads as TGTGCCACCCACGCCGGGTTGCGGGGGCGGAGTGAAGCTTTCTTT.

The V and J genes are TRBV29-1 and TRBJ2-5; 9 bases map to TRBD2. V was pared by 7 bases and J by 1 base, with 4 bases of the junction left unmatched. Per germline, CDR1 SQVTM and CDR2 ANQGSEA. This CDR3 contains 13 residues. This CDR3 reads CSASGISQETQYF. CDR3 nucleotides: TGCAGCGCTAGCGGGATCTCCCAAGAGACCCAGTACTTC.

J is TRBJ2-5 and V is TRBV4-2; a weak D match, TRBD2 (6 bases). CDR3 size: 17 residues. Per the germline V gene, CDR1 is LGHNA and CDR2 is YNFKEQ. Deletions cut 0 bases from V and 2 bases from J, with 16 bases between. CDR3 amino acids: CASSQDRVSSGQETQYF. Here the CDR3 DNA reads TGTGCCAGCAGCCAAGACCGCGTGAGTAGCGGACAAGAGACCCAGTACTTC.

The chain recombines TRBV27 with TRBJ1-3; a possible D gene is TRBD1 (5 bases). Trimming pared 2 bases from V and 0 bases from J, leaving 11 bases between. Germline V lookup: CDR1 MNHEY, CDR2 SMNVEV (reference sequence). The CDR3 runs to 16 residues. The CDR3 here is CASSLSRAYSGNTIYF. In nucleotides, the CDR3 is TGTGCCAGCAGTTTAAGCAGGGCCTACTCTGGAAACACCATATATTTT.

The chain has TRBV19 and TRBJ1-2; perhaps TRBD1 as D (5 bases). The V gene's germline CDR1 is LNHDA and CDR2 SQIVND (reference sequence). Trimming pared 5 bases from V and 7 bases from J, leaving 14 bases between. The CDR3 covers 13 residues. In DNA form, the CDR3 reads TGTGCCAGTAGTTCCTGGGGACTCTTTGGCTACACCTTC. Translation gives CASSSWGLFGYTF.

This chain links TRBV19 with TRBJ1-1; D possibly corresponds to TRBD1 (5 bases). V was clipped by 9 bases and J by 4 bases, with 15 bases between them. Germline loops: CDR1 LNHDA, CDR2 SQIVND (reference sequence). CDR3 length equals 13 residues. For the CDR3, the DNA is TGTGCCAGCAGACTCCAGGGAGGCACTGAAGCTTTCTTT. As protein: CASRLQGGTEAFF.

A single count supports this clone. This chain links TRBV28 with TRBJ2-7; 11 bases agree with TRBD2. The V segment lost 9 bases and the J segment 2 bases; nucleotides outside the gene matches: 12. In germline, CDR1 is MDHEN, CDR2 SYDVKM. CDR3 length: 16 residues. The CDR3 DNA sequence: TGTGCCAGTTATAACCCTTTAGCGGGAGGGCCCTACGAGCAGTACTTC. It yields the protein CASYNPLAGGPYEQYF. Looking up the rest from reference TRBV28 and TRBJ2-7 gives the full variable domain: DVKVTQSSRYLVKRTGEKVFLECVQDMDHENMFWYRQDPGLGLRLIYFSYDVKMKEKGDIPEGYSVSREKKERFSLILESASTNQTSMYLCASYNPLAGGPYEQYFGPGTRLTVT.

This clone was counted a few times. The chain links TRBV5-6 to TRBJ1-5, with D maybe TRBD1 (5 bases). The CDR3 runs to 12 residues. Germline V lookup: CDR1 SGHDT, CDR2 YYEEEE. Trimming stripped 4 bases from V and 4 bases from J, with 6 bases between. CDR3 DNA: TGTGCCAGCAGCCACAGGAATCAGCCCCAGCATTTT. The encoded protein is CASSHRNQPQHF.

The chain has TRBV4-3 and TRBJ2-7, with 7 bases that match TRBD2. CDR1 and CDR2 from the germline V gene are LGHNA and YSLEER. With 6 bases clipped from V and 0 bases from J, the junction kept 8 bases outside the gene matches. The CDR3 has 15 residues. CDR3 coding DNA: TGCGCCAGCAGTCCAGACAGACTAGCCTCCTACGAGCAGTACTTC. This translates into CASSPDRLASYEQYF.

This clone showed up just once. V gene TRBV19 combines with J gene TRBJ2-7, with 9 nucleotides matching TRBD1. Germline values: CDR1 LNHDA, CDR2 SQIVND (reference sequence). This CDR3 spans 14 amino acids. The V segment lost 10 bases and the J segment 3 bases; nucleotides outside the gene matches: 10. The CDR3 bases are TGTGCCACCGGGACAGGGACGCTAAACTACGAGCAGTACTTC. As protein: CATGTGTLNYEQYF.